The sequence of this T cell receptor beta chain was determined in a study of blood T cell repertoires in COVID-19. Study overall: T cells, B-cell-depleted T cells, or PBMCs supplied cDNA or gDNA.

Germline CDR1 reads SGHVS; CDR2 reads FQNEAQ. Trimming shortened V by 4 bases and J by 4 bases, and 10 bases separated the two germline ends. The CDR3 extends over 14 amino acids. Generated by immunoSEQ multiplex PCR, the TCRdb table keeps only in-frame clones and is missing some. The repertoire includes about 160,000 clones, over 75% of them detected once, and around 2.8% sits in the top ten. This clone occurred a few times. V usage is TRBV7-8 and J usage is TRBJ1-4, with TRBD1 as a possible D gene (6 bases). This receptor was taken from a man between 65 and 79 years old with acute or convalescent COVID-19. The sequenced sample was peripheral blood. The CDR3 DNA is TGTGCCAGCAGCTACCAGGGGATTAATGAAAAACTGTTTTTT. It encodes CASSYQGINEKLFF.